Each of the 3 T cell receptor beta chains below was sequenced from the same sample in a study of blood T cell repertoires in COVID-19. Libraries were prepared by immunoSEQ multiplex PCR; TCRdb keeps only in-frame clonotypes and omits some of them. The sample has about 270,000 clones, about 82% seen once. Sequencing was done on a sample of peripheral blood. These receptors originate from a woman between 50 and 59 years old with active or convalescent COVID-19.

The gene calls are TRBV23-1 and TRBJ1-5; the match to TRBD1 covers 12 bases. TRBV23-1 is noted as an ORF with a role that remains uncertain. The CDR3 has 18 amino acids. After removal of 3 bases from V and 0 bases from J, the junction contained 6 bases not matched to a gene. For the CDR3, the DNA is TGCGCCAGCAGTCAGGGACAGGGGGCGCGGGGTAGCAATCAGCCCCAGCATTTT. Translated, it gives CASSQGQGARGSNQPQHF.

This chain links TRBV9 with TRBJ1-2; 8 bases align to TRBD1. The V gene end was trimmed by 3 bases and the J gene end by 3 bases; junction bases not matched to a gene: 1. CDR3 size: 13 residues. Per the germline V gene, CDR1 is SGDLS and CDR2 is YYNGEE. In DNA form, the CDR3 reads TGTGCCAGCAGCGAGGGACAGGACTATGGCTACACCTTC. Its translation: CASSEGQDYGYTF.

The chain uses TRBV5-1 and TRBJ2-3; D is undetermined. Trimming stripped 0 bases from V and 0 bases from J, with 14 bases between. CDR1 SGHRS and CDR2 YFSETQ come from the germline V gene. CDR3 length: 17 amino acids. CDR3 nucleotides: TGCGCCAGCAGCTTGGGCGGCTTGGCGTCTAGCACAGATACGCAGTATTTT. Amino acids: CASSLGGLASSTDTQYF.